Described below is a single T cell receptor (beta chain) sequence and its context. The sample belongs to a study of PD-L1 blockade in urothelial cancer. Overall study context: Analyzed time points were 3 weeks (second dose) and 6 weeks after therapy began.

CDR1 SGHTA and CDR2 FQGNSA come from the germline V gene. The CDR3 is 18 amino acids. V was shortened by 5 bases and J by 4 bases, with 23 bases between the two germline ends. The repertoire was sequenced with immunoSEQ multiplex PCR; TCRdb's copy has only in-frame clones and lacks some. Among tens of thousands of clones listed, around 84% were seen once. The time point was: pretreatment peripheral blood. The receptor was isolated from a woman in her 70s with urothelial cancer. This specimen was PBMCs, taken around atezolizumab (anti-PD-L1) treatment. This chain links TRBV7-2 with TRBJ2-2; possible D gene TRBD2, 6 bases. CDR3 in amino acids: CASSGGPAGLRITGELFF. DNA of the CDR3: TGTGCCAGCAGCGGTGGGCCCGCGGGACTTCGCATCACCGGGGAGCTGTTTTTT.